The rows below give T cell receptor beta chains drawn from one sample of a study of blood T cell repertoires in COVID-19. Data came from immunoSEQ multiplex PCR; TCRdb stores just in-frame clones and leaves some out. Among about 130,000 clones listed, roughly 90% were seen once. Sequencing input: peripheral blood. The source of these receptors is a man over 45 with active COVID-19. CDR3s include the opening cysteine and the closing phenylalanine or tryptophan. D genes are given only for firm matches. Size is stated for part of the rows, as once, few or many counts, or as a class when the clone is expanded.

cdr3_nt: TGTGCCACCAGTGATTCCTACACAGATACGCAGTATTTT; cdr3_aa: CATSDSYTDTQYF; v_call: TRBV24-1; d_call: NA; clone_size: NA; j_call: TRBJ2-3
cdr3_nt: TGTGCCAGCTCACCAGACAGGGTTGGAAACACCATATATTTT; cdr3_aa: CASSPDRVGNTIYF; v_call: TRBV18; d_call: TRBD1; clone_size: NA; j_call: TRBJ1-3
cdr3_nt: TGTGCCAGCTCACCTGTTGGGGCGAAAGCCAAAAACATTCAGTACTTC; cdr3_aa: CASSPVGAKAKNIQYF; v_call: TRBV18; d_call: NA; clone_size: NA; j_call: TRBJ2-4
cdr3_nt: TGTGCCACATTAGGACTAGCGAATGAGCAGTTCTTC; cdr3_aa: CATLGLANEQFF; v_call: TRBV19; d_call: TRBD2; clone_size: once; j_call: TRBJ2-1
cdr3_nt: TGCGCCAGCAGCCCGAGATCGAACACCGGGGAGCTGTTTTTT; cdr3_aa: CASSPRSNTGELFF; v_call: TRBV5-1; d_call: NA; clone_size: NA; j_call: TRBJ2-2
cdr3_nt: TGTGCCACCAGCAGGCCGGGACAGGGAGATGAAAAACTGTTTTTT; cdr3_aa: CATSRPGQGDEKLFF; v_call: TRBV15; d_call: TRBD1; clone_size: NA; j_call: TRBJ1-4
cdr3_nt: TGTGCCAGCTCACCAGGGCTTATAGCGGGAGGAAGCACAGATACGCAGTATTTT; cdr3_aa: CASSPGLIAGGSTDTQYF; v_call: TRBV18; d_call: TRBD2; clone_size: NA; j_call: TRBJ2-3
cdr3_nt: TGTGCCAGCAGTGATACCAGGGGGCGGGGAAGAGATACGCAGTATTTT; cdr3_aa: CASSDTRGRGRDTQYF; v_call: TRBV6-1; d_call: TRBD1; clone_size: NA; j_call: TRBJ2-3
cdr3_nt: TGCGCCAGCAGCCAAGAAGGAGGAGCGGGGGGGCCATACGAGCAGTACTTC; cdr3_aa: CASSQEGGAGGPYEQYF; v_call: TRBV4-1; d_call: TRBD2; clone_size: NA; j_call: TRBJ2-7
cdr3_nt: TGTGCCAGCAGTGACTTCCTTGCCTTGCTAGCTATGATAGATACGCAGTATTTT; cdr3_aa: CASSDFLALLAMIDTQYF; v_call: TRBV6-4; d_call: NA; clone_size: NA; j_call: TRBJ2-3
cdr3_nt: TGTGCCAGCTCAAGAGGACAGGAGGAGACCCAGTACTTC; cdr3_aa: CASSRGQEETQYF; v_call: TRBV18; d_call: TRBD1; clone_size: NA; j_call: TRBJ2-5
cdr3_nt: TGTGCCAGTAGTATAGCCGGGATGAACAGCAAGAATTCACCCCTCCACTTT; cdr3_aa: CASSIAGMNSKNSPLHF; v_call: TRBV19; d_call: NA; clone_size: NA; j_call: TRBJ1-6
cdr3_nt: TGTGCCAGCAGTGATGCGCGCGGGGGGCCCTACAATGAGCAGTTCTTC; cdr3_aa: CASSDARGGPYNEQFF; v_call: TRBV6-1; d_call: TRBD2; clone_size: NA; j_call: TRBJ2-1
cdr3_nt: TGTGCCACCAGCAGAGATCGTGCCAGGGGGGACAATCAGCCCCAGCATTTT; cdr3_aa: CATSRDRARGDNQPQHF; v_call: TRBV15; d_call: TRBD1; clone_size: NA; j_call: TRBJ1-5
cdr3_nt: TGTGCCAGCAGCCGGGGACAGGGGGCCAGCTCCTACGAGCAGTACTTC; cdr3_aa: CASSRGQGASSYEQYF; v_call: TRBV5-5; d_call: TRBD1; clone_size: NA; j_call: TRBJ2-7
cdr3_nt: TGTGCCAGCAGCTGGCGACTAGAAACCCAAGAGACCCAGTACTTC; cdr3_aa: CASSWRLETQETQYF; v_call: TRBV5-4; d_call: NA; clone_size: NA; j_call: TRBJ2-5
cdr3_nt: TGTGCCAGCAGCCCCCTGCCAGGGAACACTGAAGCTTTCTTT; cdr3_aa: CASSPLPGNTEAFF; v_call: TRBV3-1/TRBV3-2; d_call: NA; clone_size: NA; j_call: TRBJ1-1
cdr3_nt: TGTGCCAGCTCCATAACTAGGACAGGGGGAATCAATGGCTACACCTTC; cdr3_aa: CASSITRTGGINGYTF; v_call: TRBV19; d_call: TRBD1; clone_size: NA; j_call: TRBJ1-2
cdr3_nt: TGTGCCAGCAGTCCCGGGTCTCGCACAGATACGCAGTATTTT; cdr3_aa: CASSPGSRTDTQYF; v_call: TRBV6-5; d_call: NA; clone_size: NA; j_call: TRBJ2-3
cdr3_nt: TGCGCCAGCAGCTCGAGTGCGGGAGGGAAATACAATGAGCAGTTCTTC; cdr3_aa: CASSSSAGGKYNEQFF; v_call: TRBV10-1; d_call: TRBD2; clone_size: NA; j_call: TRBJ2-1
cdr3_nt: TGTGCCATCAGTGAGTCTGAAGGGACAGGGTTTCTTAAGCAGTTCTTC; cdr3_aa: CAISESEGTGFLKQFF; v_call: TRBV10-3; d_call: TRBD1; clone_size: NA; j_call: TRBJ2-1
cdr3_nt: TGTGCCAGCAGTTTACTGGGGCAGGGGTCCGGGGAGCTGTTTTTT; cdr3_aa: CASSLLGQGSGELFF; v_call: TRBV2; d_call: NA; clone_size: NA; j_call: TRBJ2-2
cdr3_nt: TGTGCCAGCAGCTTAACGGGCAGCGAAGCTTTCTTT; cdr3_aa: CASSLTGSEAFF; v_call: TRBV7-3; d_call: NA; clone_size: NA; j_call: TRBJ1-1
cdr3_nt: TGTGCCAGCAGCTTGAGGTGGAGGGGGCCGACAGATACGCAGTATTTT; cdr3_aa: CASSLRWRGPTDTQYF; v_call: TRBV7-9; d_call: NA; clone_size: NA; j_call: TRBJ2-3
cdr3_nt: TGTGCCAGCAGCCCCAGAGGACTAGCGGGACTGGTCTTC; cdr3_aa: CASSPRGLAGLVF; v_call: TRBV21-1; d_call: NA; clone_size: NA; j_call: TRBJ2-1
cdr3_nt: TGTGCCAGCAGCAAAGAGTGGAGTCGGGGACACCCCTTTAACTATGGCTACACCTTC; cdr3_aa: CASSKEWSRGHPFNYGYTF; v_call: TRBV21-1; d_call: NA; clone_size: NA; j_call: TRBJ1-2
cdr3_nt: TGTGCCAGCAGCTTCAGGACAGGGGCGTACGAGCAGTACTTC; cdr3_aa: CASSFRTGAYEQYF; v_call: TRBV13; d_call: TRBD1; clone_size: NA; j_call: TRBJ2-7
cdr3_nt: TGTGCCAGCAGCTCTCTTCTCGATGAGCAGTTCTTC; cdr3_aa: CASSSLLDEQFF; v_call: TRBV11-3; d_call: NA; clone_size: NA; j_call: TRBJ2-1
cdr3_nt: TGTGCCAGCAGCGACGGCGCAGGGGCAAACACCATATATTTT; cdr3_aa: CASSDGAGANTIYF; v_call: TRBV11-3; d_call: NA; clone_size: NA; j_call: TRBJ1-3
cdr3_nt: TGTGCCAGCAGTTTTAACATTAACTATGGCTACACCTTC; cdr3_aa: CASSFNINYGYTF; v_call: TRBV6-2/TRBV6-3; d_call: NA; clone_size: NA; j_call: TRBJ1-2
cdr3_nt: TGTGCCACCAGCGGACAGTTTTTCGGGGAGCTGTTTTTT; cdr3_aa: CATSGQFFGELFF; v_call: TRBV6-6; d_call: NA; clone_size: once; j_call: TRBJ2-2
cdr3_nt: TGCGCCAGCAGCACCCGCTCGACTAGCGGAGAGCATACGCAGTATTTT; cdr3_aa: CASSTRSTSGEHTQYF; v_call: TRBV5-1; d_call: TRBD2; clone_size: NA; j_call: TRBJ2-3
cdr3_nt: TGCGCCAGCAGCCCCAAGACTCCGGCGGTAACGAACACCGGGGAGCTGTTTTTT; cdr3_aa: CASSPKTPAVTNTGELFF; v_call: TRBV4-1; d_call: NA; clone_size: NA; j_call: TRBJ2-2
cdr3_nt: TGTGCCAGCAGTTACGCCTATGGCAATCAGCCCCAGCATTTT; cdr3_aa: CASSYAYGNQPQHF; v_call: TRBV6-5; d_call: NA; clone_size: NA; j_call: TRBJ1-5
cdr3_nt: TGTGCCACCAGCAGAGGGACAGGGAACACCGGGGAGCTGTTTTTT; cdr3_aa: CATSRGTGNTGELFF; v_call: TRBV15; d_call: TRBD1; clone_size: NA; j_call: TRBJ2-2
cdr3_nt: TGCGCCAGCAGCTTGACTAGCGGGGGATTCGAGCAGTACTTC; cdr3_aa: CASSLTSGGFEQYF; v_call: TRBV5-1; d_call: TRBD2; clone_size: once; j_call: TRBJ2-7
cdr3_nt: TGTGCCAGCAGCCAAAGAAGTCAGGGCGGGGGTTACAATGAGCAGTTCTTC; cdr3_aa: CASSQRSQGGGYNEQFF; v_call: TRBV14; d_call: TRBD2; clone_size: NA; j_call: TRBJ2-1
cdr3_nt: TGCGCCAGCAGCTTGGAACTAGCGGCGTCCATCTCTGGGGCCAACGTCCTGACTTTC; cdr3_aa: CASSLELAASISGANVLTF; v_call: TRBV5-1; d_call: TRBD2; clone_size: NA; j_call: TRBJ2-6
cdr3_nt: TGTGCCAGCAGCCAAGAGGACAGGGGTTACGAGCAGTACTTC; cdr3_aa: CASSQEDRGYEQYF; v_call: TRBV4-2; d_call: TRBD1; clone_size: NA; j_call: TRBJ2-7
cdr3_nt: TGTGCCAGCAGAGCTAGCGGGGGCGGGGAGCTGTTTTTT; cdr3_aa: CASRASGGGELFF; v_call: TRBV2; d_call: TRBD2; clone_size: NA; j_call: TRBJ2-2
cdr3_nt: TGTGCCAGCAGCTTAGTCGGGTTAGCGGGGGAAGAGACCCAGTACTTC; cdr3_aa: CASSLVGLAGEETQYF; v_call: TRBV7-2; d_call: TRBD2; clone_size: NA; j_call: TRBJ2-5
cdr3_nt: TGTGCCAGCAGATCCGACAGGGGGCAAGAGACCCAGTACTTC; cdr3_aa: CASRSDRGQETQYF; v_call: TRBV5-4; d_call: TRBD1; clone_size: NA; j_call: TRBJ2-5
cdr3_nt: TGTGCCAGCAGCGTAAGCCAGGCAGCGAACACCGGGGAGCTGTTTTTT; cdr3_aa: CASSVSQAANTGELFF; v_call: TRBV9; d_call: NA; clone_size: medium-sized; j_call: TRBJ2-2
cdr3_nt: TGCGCCAGCAGCAATGAGGGTGTCGCGAACACCGGGGAGCTGTTTTTT; cdr3_aa: CASSNEGVANTGELFF; v_call: TRBV4-1; d_call: NA; clone_size: NA; j_call: TRBJ2-2
cdr3_nt: TGTGCCAGCAGCCAAAGGGCCCGGCAGGGTGAAGCTTTCTTT; cdr3_aa: CASSQRARQGEAFF; v_call: TRBV3-1/TRBV3-2; d_call: NA; clone_size: once; j_call: TRBJ1-1
cdr3_nt: TGTGCCAGCAGCTTGCTCAGGGGGGCGCGCACAGATACGCAGTATTTT; cdr3_aa: CASSLLRGARTDTQYF; v_call: TRBV5-8; d_call: NA; clone_size: NA; j_call: TRBJ2-3
cdr3_nt: TGTGCCAGCAGTTTTGAGGGTAACTATGGCTACACCTTC; cdr3_aa: CASSFEGNYGYTF; v_call: TRBV12-3/TRBV12-4; d_call: NA; clone_size: once; j_call: TRBJ1-2
cdr3_nt: TGTGCCAGTAGTGCCAGGGACGGTACAGGGGGAGATACGCAGTATTTT; cdr3_aa: CASSARDGTGGDTQYF; v_call: TRBV19; d_call: TRBD1; clone_size: NA; j_call: TRBJ2-3
cdr3_nt: TGTGCCAGCAGCTTAGCGGGGACTGGGGGATTCTCGTTCTTC; cdr3_aa: CASSLAGTGGFSFF; v_call: TRBV7-2; d_call: NA; clone_size: NA; j_call: TRBJ2-1
cdr3_nt: TGCGCCAGCAGCCAAGGGAGGGGAAACAATCAGCCCCAGCATTTT; cdr3_aa: CASSQGRGNNQPQHF; v_call: TRBV4-1; d_call: NA; clone_size: NA; j_call: TRBJ1-5
cdr3_nt: TGTGCCAGCAGCCAACTCTCAGGGACTAGCGGGGGGGCACACGAGCAGTACTTC; cdr3_aa: CASSQLSGTSGGAHEQYF; v_call: TRBV4-2; d_call: TRBD2; clone_size: NA; j_call: TRBJ2-7
cdr3_nt: TGTGCCAGTACTCCCCAACACAACAGGGTAGGCGGGGAGCTGTTTTTT; cdr3_aa: CASTPQHNRVGGELFF; v_call: TRBV19; d_call: NA; clone_size: NA; j_call: TRBJ2-2